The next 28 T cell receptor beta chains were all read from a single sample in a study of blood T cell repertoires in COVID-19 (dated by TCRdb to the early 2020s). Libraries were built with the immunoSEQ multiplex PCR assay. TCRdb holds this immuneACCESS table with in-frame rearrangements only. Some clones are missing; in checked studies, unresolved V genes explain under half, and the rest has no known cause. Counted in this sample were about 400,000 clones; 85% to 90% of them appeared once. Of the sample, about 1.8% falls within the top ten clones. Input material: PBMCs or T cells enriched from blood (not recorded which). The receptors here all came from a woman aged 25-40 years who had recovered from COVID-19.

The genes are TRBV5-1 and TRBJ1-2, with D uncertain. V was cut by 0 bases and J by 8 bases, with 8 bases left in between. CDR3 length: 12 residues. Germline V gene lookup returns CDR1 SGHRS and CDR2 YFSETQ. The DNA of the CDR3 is TGCGCCAGCAGCTTGGGTGAGGAGGGCTACACCTTC. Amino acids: CASSLGEEGYTF.

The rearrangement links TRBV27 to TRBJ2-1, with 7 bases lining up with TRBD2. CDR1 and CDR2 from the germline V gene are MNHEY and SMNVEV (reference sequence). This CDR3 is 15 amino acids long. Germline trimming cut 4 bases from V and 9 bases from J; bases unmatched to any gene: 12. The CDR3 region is CASSSLTGGGAEQFF. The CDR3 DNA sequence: TGTGCCAGCAGTTCCCTGACGGGAGGCGGCGCTGAGCAGTTCTTC.

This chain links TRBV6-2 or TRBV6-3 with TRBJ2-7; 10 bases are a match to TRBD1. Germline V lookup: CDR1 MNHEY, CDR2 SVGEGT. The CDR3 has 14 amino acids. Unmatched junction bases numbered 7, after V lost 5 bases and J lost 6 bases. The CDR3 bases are TGTGCCAGCAGTATACCGGGACAGGGGACCGAGCAGTACTTC. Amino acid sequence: CASSIPGQGTEQYF.

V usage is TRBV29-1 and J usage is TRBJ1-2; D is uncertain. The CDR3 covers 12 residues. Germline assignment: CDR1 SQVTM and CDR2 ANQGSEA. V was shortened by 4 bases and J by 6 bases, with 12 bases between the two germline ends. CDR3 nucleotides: TGCAGCGTTGGGGCAGCCATCAATGGCTACACCTTC. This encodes CSVGAAINGYTF.

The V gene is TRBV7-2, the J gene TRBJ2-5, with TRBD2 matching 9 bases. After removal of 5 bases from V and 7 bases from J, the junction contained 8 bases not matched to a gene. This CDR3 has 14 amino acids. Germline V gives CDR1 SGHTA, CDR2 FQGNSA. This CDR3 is CASSPGTSSGTQYF. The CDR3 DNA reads TGTGCCAGCAGCCCGGGGACTAGCTCAGGGACCCAGTACTTC.

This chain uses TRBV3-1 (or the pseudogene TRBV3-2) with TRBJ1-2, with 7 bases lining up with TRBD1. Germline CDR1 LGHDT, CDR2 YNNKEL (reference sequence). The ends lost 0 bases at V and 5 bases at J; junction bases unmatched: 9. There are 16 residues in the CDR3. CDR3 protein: CASSQDESGGQYGYTF. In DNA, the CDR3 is TGTGCCAGCAGCCAAGACGAGAGCGGGGGACAGTATGGCTACACCTTC.

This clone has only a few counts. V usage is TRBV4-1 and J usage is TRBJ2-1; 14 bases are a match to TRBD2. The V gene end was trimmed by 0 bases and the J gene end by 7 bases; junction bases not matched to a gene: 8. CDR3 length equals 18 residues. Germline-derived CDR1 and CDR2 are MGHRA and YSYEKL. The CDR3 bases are TGCGCCAGCAGCCAAGACTCAGGACTAGCGGGAGGAAAAAATGAGCAGTTCTTC. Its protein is CASSQDSGLAGGKNEQFF.

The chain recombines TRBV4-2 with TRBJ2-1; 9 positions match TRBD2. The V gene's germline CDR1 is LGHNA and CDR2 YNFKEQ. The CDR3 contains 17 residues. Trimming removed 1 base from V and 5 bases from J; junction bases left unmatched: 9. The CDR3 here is CASSQGSSGVTDNEQFF. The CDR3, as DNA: TGTGCCAGCAGCCAAGGTTCTAGCGGGGTAACTGACAATGAGCAGTTCTTC.

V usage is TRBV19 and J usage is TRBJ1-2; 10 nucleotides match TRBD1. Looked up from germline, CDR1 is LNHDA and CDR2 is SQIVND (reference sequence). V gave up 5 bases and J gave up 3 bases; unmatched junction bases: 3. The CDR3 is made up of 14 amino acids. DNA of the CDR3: TGTGCCAGTAGTCGGGGACAGGGGTACTATGGCTACACCTTC. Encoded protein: CASSRGQGYYGYTF.

CDR3 protein: CSASRTGASSGANVLTF. The DNA of the CDR3 is TGCAGTGCTAGTCGGACAGGGGCAAGCTCTGGGGCCAACGTCCTGACTTTC. The chain carries TRBV20-1 and TRBJ2-6; the match to TRBD1 covers 9 bases. The CDR3 is 17 residues long. The V gene end was trimmed by 3 bases and the J gene end by 0 bases; junction bases not matched to a gene: 6. CDR1 is DFQATT and CDR2 is SNEGSKA in the germline V gene (reference sequence).

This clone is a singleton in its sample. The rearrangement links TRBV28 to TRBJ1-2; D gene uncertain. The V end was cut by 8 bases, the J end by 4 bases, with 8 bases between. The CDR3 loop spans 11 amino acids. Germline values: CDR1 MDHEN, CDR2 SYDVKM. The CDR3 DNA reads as TGTGCCAGCGGCAATCTCTATGGCTACACCTTC. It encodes CASGNLYGYTF.

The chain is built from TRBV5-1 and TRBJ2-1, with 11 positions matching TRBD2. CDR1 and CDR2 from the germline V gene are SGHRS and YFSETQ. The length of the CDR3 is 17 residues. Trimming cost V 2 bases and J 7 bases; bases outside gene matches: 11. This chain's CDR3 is CASSFGLAGGPVNEQFF. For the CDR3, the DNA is TGCGCCAGCAGCTTTGGTTTAGCGGGAGGGCCAGTGAATGAGCAGTTCTTC.

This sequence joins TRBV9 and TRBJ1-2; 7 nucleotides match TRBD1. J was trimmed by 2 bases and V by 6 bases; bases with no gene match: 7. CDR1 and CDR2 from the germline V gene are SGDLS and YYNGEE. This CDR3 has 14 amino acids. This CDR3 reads CASNRGDINYGYTF. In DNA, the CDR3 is TGTGCCAGCAACAGGGGTGATATCAACTATGGCTACACCTTC.

The DNA of the CDR3 is TGTGCCAGCAGTCCACCAACCGGAGATACGCAGTATTTT. Its translation: CASSPPTGDTQYF. V gene TRBV7-2 combines with J gene TRBJ2-3; D gene uncertain. CDR3 length: 13 amino acids. The germline V gene encodes CDR1 SGHTA and CDR2 FQGNSA. The V end was cut by 6 bases, the J end by 5 bases, with 12 bases between. Looking up the rest from reference TRBV7-2 and TRBJ2-3 gives the full variable domain: GAGVSQSPSNKVTEKGKDVELRCDPISGHTALYWYRQSLGQGLEFLIYFQGNSAPDKSGLPSDRFSAERTGGSVSTLTIQRTQQEDSAVYLCASSPPTGDTQYFGPGTRLTVL.

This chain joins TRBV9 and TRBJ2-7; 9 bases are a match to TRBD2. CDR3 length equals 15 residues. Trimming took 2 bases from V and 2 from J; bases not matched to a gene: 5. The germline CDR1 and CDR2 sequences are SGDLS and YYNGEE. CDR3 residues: CASSVGLAGTYEQYF. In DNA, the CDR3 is TGTGCCAGCAGCGTGGGGCTAGCGGGGACCTACGAGCAGTACTTC.

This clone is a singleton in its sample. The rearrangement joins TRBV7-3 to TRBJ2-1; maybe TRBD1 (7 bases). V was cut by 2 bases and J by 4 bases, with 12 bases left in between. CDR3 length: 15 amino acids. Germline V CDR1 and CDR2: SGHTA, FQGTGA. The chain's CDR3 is CASSLGGTAYNEQFF. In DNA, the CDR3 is TGTGCCAGCAGCTTAGGGGGGACAGCTTACAATGAGCAGTTCTTC.

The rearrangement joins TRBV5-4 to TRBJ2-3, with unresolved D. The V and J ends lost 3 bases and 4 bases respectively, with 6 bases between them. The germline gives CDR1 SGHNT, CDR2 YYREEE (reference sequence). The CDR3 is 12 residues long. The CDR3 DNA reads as TGTGCCAGCAGCTCGTCAGCAGATACGCAGTATTTT. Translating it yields CASSSSADTQYF.

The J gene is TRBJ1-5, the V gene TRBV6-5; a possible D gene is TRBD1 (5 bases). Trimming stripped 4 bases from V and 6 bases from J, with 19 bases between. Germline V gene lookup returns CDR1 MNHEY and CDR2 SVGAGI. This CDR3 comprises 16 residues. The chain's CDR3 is CASSSGLQPGGQPQHF. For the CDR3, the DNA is TGTGCCAGCAGTTCGGGACTCCAACCCGGAGGTCAGCCCCAGCATTTT.

CDR3 sequence reads: CASSILGGLATDTQYF. CDR3 sequence (DNA): TGTGCCAGTAGTATTTTGGGGGGACTAGCGACAGATACGCAGTATTTT. This chain links TRBV19 with TRBJ2-3; 10 bases agree with TRBD2. The V segment lost 3 bases and the J segment 3 bases; nucleotides outside the gene matches: 6. Germline-derived CDR1 and CDR2 are LNHDA and SQIVND (reference sequence). The CDR3 consists of 16 residues.

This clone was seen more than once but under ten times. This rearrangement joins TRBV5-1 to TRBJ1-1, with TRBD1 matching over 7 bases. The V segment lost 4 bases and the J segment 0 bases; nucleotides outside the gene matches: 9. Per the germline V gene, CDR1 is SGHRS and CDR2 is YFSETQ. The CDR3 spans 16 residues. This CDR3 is CASSLGQLLMNTEAFF. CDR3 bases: TGCGCCAGCAGCCTGGGACAGCTCCTCATGAACACTGAAGCTTTCTTT. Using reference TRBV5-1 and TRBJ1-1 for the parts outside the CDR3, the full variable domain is KAGVTQTPRYLIKTRGQQVTLSCSPISGHRSVSWYQQTPGQGLQFLFEYFSETQRNKGNFPGRFSGRQFSNSRSEMNVSTLELGDSALYLCASSLGQLLMNTEAFFGQGTRLTVV.

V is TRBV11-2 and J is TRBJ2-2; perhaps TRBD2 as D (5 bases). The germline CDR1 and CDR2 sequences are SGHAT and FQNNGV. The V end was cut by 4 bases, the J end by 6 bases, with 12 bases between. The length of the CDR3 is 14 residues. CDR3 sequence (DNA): TGTGCCAGCAGCTCGGGAATGCGGTCCGGGGAGCTGTTTTTT. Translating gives CASSSGMRSGELFF.

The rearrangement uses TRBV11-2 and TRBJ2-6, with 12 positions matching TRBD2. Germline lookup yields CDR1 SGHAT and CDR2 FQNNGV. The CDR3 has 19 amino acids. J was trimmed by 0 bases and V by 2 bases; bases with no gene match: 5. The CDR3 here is CASSLRRLAGVSGANVLTF. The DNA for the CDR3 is TGTGCCAGCAGCTTAAGGCGACTAGCGGGAGTCTCTGGGGCCAACGTCCTGACTTTC.

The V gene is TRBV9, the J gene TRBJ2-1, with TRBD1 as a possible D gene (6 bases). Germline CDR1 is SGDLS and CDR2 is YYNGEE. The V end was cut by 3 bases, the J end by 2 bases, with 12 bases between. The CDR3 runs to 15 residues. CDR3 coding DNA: TGTGCCAGCAGCGCGAGACAGGTTACCTACAATGAGCAGTTCTTC. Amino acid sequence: CASSARQVTYNEQFF.

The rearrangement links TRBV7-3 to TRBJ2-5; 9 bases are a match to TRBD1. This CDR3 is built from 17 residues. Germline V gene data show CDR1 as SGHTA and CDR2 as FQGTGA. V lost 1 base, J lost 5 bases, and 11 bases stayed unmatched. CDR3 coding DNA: TGTGCCAGCAGCTTAAGTGGGGGGACAGGGAGTGTGGAGACCCAGTACTTC. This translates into CASSLSGGTGSVETQYF.

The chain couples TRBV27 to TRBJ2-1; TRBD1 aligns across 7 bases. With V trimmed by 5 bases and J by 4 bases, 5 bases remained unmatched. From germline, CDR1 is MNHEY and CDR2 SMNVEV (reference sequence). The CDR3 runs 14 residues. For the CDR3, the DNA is TGTGCCAGCAGTAGACAGGGCAAATACAATGAGCAGTTCTTC. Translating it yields CASSRQGKYNEQFF.

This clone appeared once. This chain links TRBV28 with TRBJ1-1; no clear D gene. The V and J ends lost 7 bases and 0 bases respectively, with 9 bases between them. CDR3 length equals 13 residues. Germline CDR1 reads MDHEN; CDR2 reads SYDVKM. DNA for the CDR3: TGTGCCAGCACCGGGAACATGAACACTGAAGCTTTCTTT. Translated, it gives CASTGNMNTEAFF.

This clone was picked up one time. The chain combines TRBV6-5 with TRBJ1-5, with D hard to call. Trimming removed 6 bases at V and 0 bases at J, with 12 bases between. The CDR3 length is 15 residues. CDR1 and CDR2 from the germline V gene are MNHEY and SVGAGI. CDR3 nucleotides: TGTGCCAGCAGGATACGGGAGTATAGCAATCAGCCCCAGCATTTT. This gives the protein CASRIREYSNQPQHF.

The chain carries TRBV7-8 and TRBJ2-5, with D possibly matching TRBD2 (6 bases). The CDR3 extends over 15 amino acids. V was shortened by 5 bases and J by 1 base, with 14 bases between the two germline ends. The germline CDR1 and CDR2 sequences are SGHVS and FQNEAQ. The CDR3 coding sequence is TGTGCCAGCAGCGGACGACGGGACTCCCAAGAGACCCAGTACTTC. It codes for CASSGRRDSQETQYF. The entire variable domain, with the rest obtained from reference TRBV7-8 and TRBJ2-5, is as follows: GAGVSQSPRYKVAKRGQDVALRCDPISGHVSLFWYQQALGQGPEFLTYFQNEAQLDKSGLPSDRFFAERPEGSVSTLKIQRTQQEDSAVYLCASSGRRDSQETQYFGPGTRLLVL.